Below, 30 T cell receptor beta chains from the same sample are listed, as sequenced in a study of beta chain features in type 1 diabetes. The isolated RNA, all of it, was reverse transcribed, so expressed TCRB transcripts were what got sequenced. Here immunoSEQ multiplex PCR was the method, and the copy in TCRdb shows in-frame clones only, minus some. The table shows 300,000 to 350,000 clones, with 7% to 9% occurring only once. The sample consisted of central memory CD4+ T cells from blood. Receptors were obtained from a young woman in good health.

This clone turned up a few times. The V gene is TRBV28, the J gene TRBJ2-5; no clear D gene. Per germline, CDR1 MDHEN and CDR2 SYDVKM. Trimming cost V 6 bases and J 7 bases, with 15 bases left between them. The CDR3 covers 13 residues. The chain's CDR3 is CASSEPHARTQYF. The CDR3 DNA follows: TGTGCCAGCAGCGAGCCTCACGCCCGGACCCAGTACTTC. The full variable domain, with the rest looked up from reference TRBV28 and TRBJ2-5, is DVKVTQSSRYLVKRTGEKVFLECVQDMDHENMFWYRQDPGLGLRLIYFSYDVKMKEKGDIPEGYSVSREKKERFSLILESASTNQTSMYLCASSEPHARTQYFGPGTRLLVL.

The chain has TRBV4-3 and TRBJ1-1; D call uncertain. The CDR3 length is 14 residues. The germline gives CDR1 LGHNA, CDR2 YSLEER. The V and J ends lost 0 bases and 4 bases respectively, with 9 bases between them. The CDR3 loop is CASSQEVDLTEAFF. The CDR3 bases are TGCGCCAGCAGCCAAGAAGTCGACCTCACTGAAGCTTTCTTT.

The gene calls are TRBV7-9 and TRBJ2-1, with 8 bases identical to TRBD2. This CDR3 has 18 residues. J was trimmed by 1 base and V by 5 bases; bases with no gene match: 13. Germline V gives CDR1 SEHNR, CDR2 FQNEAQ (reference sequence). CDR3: CASSRAPGTSGSYNEQFF. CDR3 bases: TGTGCCAGCAGCCGGGCCCCAGGAACTAGCGGTTCCTACAATGAGCAGTTCTTC. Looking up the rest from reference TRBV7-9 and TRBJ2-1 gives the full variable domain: DTGVSQNPRHKITKRGQNVTFRCDPISEHNRLYWYRQTLGQGPEFLTYFQNEAQLEKSRLLSDRFSAERPKGSFSTLEIQRTEQGDSAMYLCASSRAPGTSGSYNEQFFGPGTRLTVL.

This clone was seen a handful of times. CDR3 loop: CASSTRGVTYNEQFF. DNA of the CDR3: TGTGCCAGCAGTACCCGCGGGGTTACCTACAATGAGCAGTTCTTC. The chain is built from TRBV7-6 and TRBJ2-1; a possible D gene is TRBD2 (6 bases). Trimming took 6 bases from V and 2 from J, leaving 14 bases between them. CDR1 is SGHVS, CDR2 FNYEAQ, per germline. The CDR3 covers 15 residues. The variable domain in full, completed from reference TRBV7-6 and TRBJ2-1, reads GAGVSQSPRYKVTKRGQDVALRCDPISGHVSLYWYRQALGQGPEFLTYFNYEAQQDKSGLPNDRFSAERPEGSISTLTIQRTEQRDSAMYRCASSTRGVTYNEQFFGPGTRLTVL.

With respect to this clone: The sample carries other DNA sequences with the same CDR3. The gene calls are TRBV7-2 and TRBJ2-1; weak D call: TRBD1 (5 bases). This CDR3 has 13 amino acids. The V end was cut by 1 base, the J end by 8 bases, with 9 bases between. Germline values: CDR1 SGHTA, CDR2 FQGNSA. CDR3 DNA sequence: TGTGCCAGCAGCTTAGGTAGGGGCGATGAGCAGTTCTTC. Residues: CASSLGRGDEQFF.

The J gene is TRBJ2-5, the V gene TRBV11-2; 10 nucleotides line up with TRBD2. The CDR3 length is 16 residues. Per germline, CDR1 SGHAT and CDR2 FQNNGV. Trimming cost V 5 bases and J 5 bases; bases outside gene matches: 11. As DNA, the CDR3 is TGTGCCAGCAGCAAAGGACTAGCGGAGCTACGGGAGACCCAGTACTTC. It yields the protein CASSKGLAELRETQYF.

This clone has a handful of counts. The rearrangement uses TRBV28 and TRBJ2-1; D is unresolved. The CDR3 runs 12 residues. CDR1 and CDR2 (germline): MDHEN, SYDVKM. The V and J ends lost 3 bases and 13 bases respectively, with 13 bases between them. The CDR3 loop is CASSFWPTGQFF. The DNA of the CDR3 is TGTGCCAGCAGTTTTTGGCCCACGGGTCAGTTCTTC. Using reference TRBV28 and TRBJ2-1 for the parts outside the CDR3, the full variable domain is DVKVTQSSRYLVKRTGEKVFLECVQDMDHENMFWYRQDPGLGLRLIYFSYDVKMKEKGDIPEGYSVSREKKERFSLILESASTNQTSMYLCASSFWPTGQFFGPGTRLTVL.

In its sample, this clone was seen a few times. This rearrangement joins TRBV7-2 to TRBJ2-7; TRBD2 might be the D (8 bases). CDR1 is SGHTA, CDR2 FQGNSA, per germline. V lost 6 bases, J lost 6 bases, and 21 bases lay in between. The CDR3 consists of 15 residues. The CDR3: CASSLQRGRQGEQYF. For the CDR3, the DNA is TGTGCCAGCAGTCTCCAGCGGGGGAGACAGGGCGAGCAGTACTTC. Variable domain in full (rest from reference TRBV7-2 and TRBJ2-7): GAGVSQSPSNKVTEKGKDVELRCDPISGHTALYWYRQSLGQGLEFLIYFQGNSAPDKSGLPSDRFSAERTGGSVSTLTIQRTQQEDSAVYLCASSLQRGRQGEQYFGPGTRLTVT.

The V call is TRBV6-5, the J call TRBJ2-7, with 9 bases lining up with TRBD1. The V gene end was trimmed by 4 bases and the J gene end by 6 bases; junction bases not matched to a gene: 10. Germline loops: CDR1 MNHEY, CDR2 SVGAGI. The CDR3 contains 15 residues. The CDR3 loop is CASSSGTGRYGEQYF. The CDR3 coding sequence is TGTGCCAGCAGTTCAGGGACAGGGCGTTACGGCGAGCAGTACTTC.

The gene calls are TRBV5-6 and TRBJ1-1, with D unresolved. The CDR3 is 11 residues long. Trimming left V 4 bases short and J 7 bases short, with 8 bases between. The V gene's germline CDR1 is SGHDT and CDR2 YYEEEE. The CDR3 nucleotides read TGTGCCAGCAGCCGGTCTGGTGAAGCTTTCTTT. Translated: CASSRSGEAFF.

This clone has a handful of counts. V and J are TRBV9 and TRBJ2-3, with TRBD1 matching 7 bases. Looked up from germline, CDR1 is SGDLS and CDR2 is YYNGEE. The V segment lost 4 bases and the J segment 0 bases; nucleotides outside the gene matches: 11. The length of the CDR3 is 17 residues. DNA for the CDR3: TGTGCCAGCAGCTCAGGACAGGCGGTGGGTAGCACAGATACGCAGTATTTT. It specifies CASSSGQAVGSTDTQYF.

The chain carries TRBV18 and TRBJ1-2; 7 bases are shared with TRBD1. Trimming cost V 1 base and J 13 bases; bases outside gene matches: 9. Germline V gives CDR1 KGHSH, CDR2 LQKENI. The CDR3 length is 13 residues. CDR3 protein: CASSPQQGRSCTF. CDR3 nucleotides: TGTGCCAGCTCACCACAACAGGGGCGATCTTGCACCTTC.

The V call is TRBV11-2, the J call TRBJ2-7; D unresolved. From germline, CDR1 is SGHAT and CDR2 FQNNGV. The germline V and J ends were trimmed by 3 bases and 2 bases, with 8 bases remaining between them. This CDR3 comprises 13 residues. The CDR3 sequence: CASSLGKPYEQYF. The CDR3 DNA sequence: TGTGCCAGCAGCTTGGGCAAGCCCTACGAGCAGTACTTC.

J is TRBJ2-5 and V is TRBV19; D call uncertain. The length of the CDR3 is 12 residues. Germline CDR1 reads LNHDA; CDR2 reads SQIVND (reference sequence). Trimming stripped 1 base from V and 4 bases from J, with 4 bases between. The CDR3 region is CASSIAGETQYF. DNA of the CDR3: TGTGCCAGTAGTATAGCGGGAGAGACCCAGTACTTC.

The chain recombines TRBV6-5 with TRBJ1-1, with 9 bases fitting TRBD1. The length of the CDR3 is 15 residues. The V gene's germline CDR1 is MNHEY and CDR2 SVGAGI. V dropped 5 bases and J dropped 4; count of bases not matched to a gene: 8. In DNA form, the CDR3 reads TGTGCCAGCAGTGCTTACAGGGGGCTTGGCACTGAAGCTTTCTTT. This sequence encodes CASSAYRGLGTEAFF.

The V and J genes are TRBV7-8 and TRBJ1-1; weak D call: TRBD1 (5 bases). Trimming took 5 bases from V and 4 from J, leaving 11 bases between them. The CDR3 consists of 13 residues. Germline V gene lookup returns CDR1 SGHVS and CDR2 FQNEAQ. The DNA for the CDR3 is TGTGCCAGCAGCCCTACCCAGGGCACTGAAGCTTTCTTT. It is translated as CASSPTQGTEAFF.

CDR3 DNA sequence: TGTGCCAGCAGTCGAGGACAGTCTTTCCTCGAGCAGTACTTC. Translating gives CASSRGQSFLEQYF. The chain is built from TRBV2 and TRBJ2-7; D may be TRBD1 (6 bases). Trimming stripped 5 bases from V and 6 bases from J, with 17 bases between. The CDR3 extends over 14 amino acids. CDR1 and CDR2 from the germline V gene are SNHLY and FYNNEI.

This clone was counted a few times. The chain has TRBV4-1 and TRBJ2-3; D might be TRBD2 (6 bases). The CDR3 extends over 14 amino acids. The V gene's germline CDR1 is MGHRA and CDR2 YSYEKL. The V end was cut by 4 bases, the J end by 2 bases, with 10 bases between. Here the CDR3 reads CASSLSGNTDTQYF. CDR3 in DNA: TGCGCCAGCAGCCTTAGCGGCAACACAGATACGCAGTATTTT.

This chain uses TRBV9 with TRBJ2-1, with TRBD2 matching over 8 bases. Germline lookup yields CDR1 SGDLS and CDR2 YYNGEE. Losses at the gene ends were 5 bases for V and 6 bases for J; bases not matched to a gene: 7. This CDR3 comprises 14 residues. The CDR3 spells CASSPTSGINEQFF. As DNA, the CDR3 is TGTGCCAGCAGTCCAACTAGCGGAATCAATGAGCAGTTCTTC.

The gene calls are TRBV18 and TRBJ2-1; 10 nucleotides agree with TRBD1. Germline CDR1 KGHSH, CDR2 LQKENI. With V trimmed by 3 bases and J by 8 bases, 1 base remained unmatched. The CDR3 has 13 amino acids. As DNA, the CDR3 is TGTGCCAGCTCACCGACAGGGGGCGATGAGCAGTTCTTC. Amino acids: CASSPTGGDEQFF.

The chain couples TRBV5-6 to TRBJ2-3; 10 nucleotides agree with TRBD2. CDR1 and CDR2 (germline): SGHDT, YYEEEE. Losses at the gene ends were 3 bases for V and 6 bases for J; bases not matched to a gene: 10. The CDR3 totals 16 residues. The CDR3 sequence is CASSSKKREGLDTQYF. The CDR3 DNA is TGTGCCAGCAGCTCGAAAAAGCGGGAGGGCCTCGATACGCAGTATTTT.

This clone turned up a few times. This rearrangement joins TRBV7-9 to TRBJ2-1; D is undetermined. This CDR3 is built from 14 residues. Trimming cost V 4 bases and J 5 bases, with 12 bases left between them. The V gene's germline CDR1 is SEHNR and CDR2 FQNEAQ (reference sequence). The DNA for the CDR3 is TGTGCCAGCAGCTCCCAGACGAACAACAATGAGCAGTTCTTC. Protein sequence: CASSSQTNNNEQFF.

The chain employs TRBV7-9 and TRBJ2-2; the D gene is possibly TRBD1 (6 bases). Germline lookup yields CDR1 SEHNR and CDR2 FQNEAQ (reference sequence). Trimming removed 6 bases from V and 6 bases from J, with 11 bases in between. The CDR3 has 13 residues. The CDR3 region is CASRLQGSGELFF. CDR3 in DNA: TGTGCCAGCAGATTACAGGGTTCCGGGGAGCTGTTTTTT.

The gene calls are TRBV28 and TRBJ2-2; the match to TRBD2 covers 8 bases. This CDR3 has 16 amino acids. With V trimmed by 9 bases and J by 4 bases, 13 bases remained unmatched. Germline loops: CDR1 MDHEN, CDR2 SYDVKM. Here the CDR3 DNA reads TGTGCCAGTCGTAGCGGGACCCTCATGGGCACCGGGGAGCTGTTTTTT. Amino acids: CASRSGTLMGTGELFF.

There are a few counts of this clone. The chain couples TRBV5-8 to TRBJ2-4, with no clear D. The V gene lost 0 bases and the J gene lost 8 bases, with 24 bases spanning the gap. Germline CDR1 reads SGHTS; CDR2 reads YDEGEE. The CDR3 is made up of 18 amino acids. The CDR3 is CASSLVWAQLPLFDIQYF. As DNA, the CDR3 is TGTGCCAGCAGCTTGGTTTGGGCACAGCTCCCCCTCTTTGACATTCAGTACTTC.

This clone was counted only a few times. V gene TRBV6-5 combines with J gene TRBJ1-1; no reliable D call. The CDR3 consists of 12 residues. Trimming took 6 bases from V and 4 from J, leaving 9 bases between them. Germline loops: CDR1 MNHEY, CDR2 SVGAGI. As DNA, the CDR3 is TGTGCCAGCAGAGCGGGTGGCACTGAAGCTTTCTTT. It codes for CASRAGGTEAFF.

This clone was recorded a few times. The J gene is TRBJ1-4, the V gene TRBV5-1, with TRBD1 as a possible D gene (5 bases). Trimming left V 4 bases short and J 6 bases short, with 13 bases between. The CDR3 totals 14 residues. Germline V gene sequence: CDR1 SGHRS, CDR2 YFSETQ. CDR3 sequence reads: CASSPTAPYEKLFF. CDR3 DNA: TGCGCCAGCAGCCCGACAGCACCTTATGAAAAACTGTTTTTT.

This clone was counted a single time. The CDR3 loop is CASSLMSSENTEAFF. CDR3 nucleotide sequence: TGCGCCAGCAGCTTGATGTCGAGCGAGAACACTGAAGCTTTCTTT. V and J are TRBV5-1 and TRBJ1-1; D is ambiguous. From germline, CDR1 is SGHRS and CDR2 YFSETQ. Trimming took off 1 base at V and 1 base at J, with 11 bases between the two ends. This CDR3 region has 15 residues.

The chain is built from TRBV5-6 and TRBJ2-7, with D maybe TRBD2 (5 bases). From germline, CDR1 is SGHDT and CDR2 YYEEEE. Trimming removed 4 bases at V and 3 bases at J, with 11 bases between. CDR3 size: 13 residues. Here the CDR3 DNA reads TGTGCCAGCAGCCCGGGGAGTTACTACGAGCAGTACTTC. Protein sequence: CASSPGSYYEQYF.

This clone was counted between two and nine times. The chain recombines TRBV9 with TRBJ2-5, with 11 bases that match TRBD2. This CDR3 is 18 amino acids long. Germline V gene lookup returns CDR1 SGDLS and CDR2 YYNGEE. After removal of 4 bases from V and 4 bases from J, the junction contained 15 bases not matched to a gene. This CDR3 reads CASSPQTVAGGRRETQYF. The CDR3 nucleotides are TGTGCCAGCAGCCCACAAACGGTAGCGGGAGGGCGTCGAGAGACCCAGTACTTC.